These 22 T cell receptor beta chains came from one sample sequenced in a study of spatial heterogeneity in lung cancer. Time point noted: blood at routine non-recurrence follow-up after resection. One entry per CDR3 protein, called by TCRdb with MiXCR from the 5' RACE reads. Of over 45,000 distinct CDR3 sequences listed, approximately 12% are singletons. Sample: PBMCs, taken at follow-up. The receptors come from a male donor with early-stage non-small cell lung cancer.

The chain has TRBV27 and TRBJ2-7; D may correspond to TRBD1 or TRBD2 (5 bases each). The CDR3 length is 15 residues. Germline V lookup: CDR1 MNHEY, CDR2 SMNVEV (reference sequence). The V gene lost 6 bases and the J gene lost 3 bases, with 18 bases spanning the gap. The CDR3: CASSRLGTQVYEQYF. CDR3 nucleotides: TGTGCCAGCAGCCGGCTCGGGACCCAAGTCTACGAGCAGTACTTC.

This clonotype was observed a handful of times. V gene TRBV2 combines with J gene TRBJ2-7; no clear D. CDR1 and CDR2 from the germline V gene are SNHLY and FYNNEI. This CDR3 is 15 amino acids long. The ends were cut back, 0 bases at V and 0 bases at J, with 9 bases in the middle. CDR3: CASSEARPSSYEQYF. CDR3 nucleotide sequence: TGTGCCAGCAGTGAAGCAAGGCCGAGCTCCTACGAGCAGTACTTC.

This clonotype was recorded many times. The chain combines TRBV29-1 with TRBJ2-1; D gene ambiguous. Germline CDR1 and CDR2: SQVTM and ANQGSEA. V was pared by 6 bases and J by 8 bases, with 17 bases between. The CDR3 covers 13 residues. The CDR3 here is CSVERAPGDEQFF. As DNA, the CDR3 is TGCAGCGTCGAAAGGGCCCCTGGGGATGAGCAGTTCTTC.

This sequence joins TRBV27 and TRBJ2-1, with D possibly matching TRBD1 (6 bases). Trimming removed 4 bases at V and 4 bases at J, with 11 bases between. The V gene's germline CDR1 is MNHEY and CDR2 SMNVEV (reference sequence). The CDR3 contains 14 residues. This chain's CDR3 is CASSSPDRYNEQFF. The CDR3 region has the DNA TGTGCCAGCAGTTCCCCCGACAGGTACAATGAGCAGTTCTTC.

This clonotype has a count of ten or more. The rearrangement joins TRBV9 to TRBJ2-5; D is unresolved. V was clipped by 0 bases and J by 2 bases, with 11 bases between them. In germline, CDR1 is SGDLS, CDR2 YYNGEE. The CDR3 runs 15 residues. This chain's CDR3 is CASSVEGQQQETQYF. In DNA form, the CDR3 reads TGTGCCAGCAGCGTAGAAGGCCAGCAACAAGAGACCCAGTACTTC.

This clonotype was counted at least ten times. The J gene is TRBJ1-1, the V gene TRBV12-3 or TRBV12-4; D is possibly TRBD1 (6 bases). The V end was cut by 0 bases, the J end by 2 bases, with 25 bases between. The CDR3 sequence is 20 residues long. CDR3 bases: TGTGCCAGCAGTTTAGCGTTGGGTCTGGGGGCTCCCGCAGGAAACACTGAAGCTTTCTTT. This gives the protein CASSLALGLGAPAGNTEAFF.

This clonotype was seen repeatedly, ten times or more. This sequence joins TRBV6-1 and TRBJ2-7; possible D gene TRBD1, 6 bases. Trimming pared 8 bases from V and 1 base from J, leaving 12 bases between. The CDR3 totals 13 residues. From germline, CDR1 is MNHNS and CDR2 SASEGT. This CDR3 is CASGYTGSYEQYF. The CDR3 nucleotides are TGTGCCAGCGGTTACACAGGGTCCTACGAGCAGTACTTC.

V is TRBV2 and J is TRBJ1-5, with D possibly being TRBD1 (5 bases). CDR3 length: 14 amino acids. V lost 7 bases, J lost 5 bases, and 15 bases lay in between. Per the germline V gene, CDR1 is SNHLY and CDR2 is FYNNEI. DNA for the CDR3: TGTGCCAGCACCTTCCAAACCAGGGATCAGCCCCAGCATTTT. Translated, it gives CASTFQTRDQPQHF.

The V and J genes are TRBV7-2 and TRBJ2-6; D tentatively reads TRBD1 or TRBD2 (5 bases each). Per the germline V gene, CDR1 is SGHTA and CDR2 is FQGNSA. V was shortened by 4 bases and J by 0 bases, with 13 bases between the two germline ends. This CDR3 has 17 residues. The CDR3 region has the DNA TGTGCCAGCAGCTGGCCGGGACGGTTCTCTGGGGCCAACGTCCTGACTTTC. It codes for CASSWPGRFSGANVLTF.

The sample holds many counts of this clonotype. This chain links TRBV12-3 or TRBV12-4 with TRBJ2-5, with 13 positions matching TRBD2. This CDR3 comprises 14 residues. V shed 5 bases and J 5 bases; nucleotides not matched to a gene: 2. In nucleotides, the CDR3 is TGTGCCAGCAGTCAGACTAGCGGGAGGGAGACCCAGTACTTC. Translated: CASSQTSGRETQYF.

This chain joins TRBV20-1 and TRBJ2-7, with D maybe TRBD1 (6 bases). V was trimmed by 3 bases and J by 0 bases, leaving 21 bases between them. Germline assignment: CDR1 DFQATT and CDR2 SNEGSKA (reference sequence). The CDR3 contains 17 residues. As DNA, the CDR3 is TGCAGTGCTAGCGCCCCCCCAGACAGGATGTCCTCCTACGAGCAGTACTTC. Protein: CSASAPPDRMSSYEQYF.

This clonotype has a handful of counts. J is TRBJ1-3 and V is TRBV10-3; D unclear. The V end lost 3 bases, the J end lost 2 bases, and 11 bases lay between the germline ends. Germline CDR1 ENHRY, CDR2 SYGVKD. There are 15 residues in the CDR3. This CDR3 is CAISDLRAAGNTIYF. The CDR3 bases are TGTGCCATCAGTGATCTTCGAGCTGCTGGAAACACCATATATTTT.

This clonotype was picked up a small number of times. CDR3 bases: TGTGCCTGGAGGTCAGTACAAATTGAAGCTTTCTTT. Protein: CAWRSVQIEAFF. The gene calls are TRBV30 and TRBJ1-1; D gene unclear. This CDR3 has 12 amino acids. Germline loops: CDR1 GTSNPN, CDR2 SVGIG (reference sequence). V was cut by 3 bases and J by 7 bases, with 12 bases left in between.

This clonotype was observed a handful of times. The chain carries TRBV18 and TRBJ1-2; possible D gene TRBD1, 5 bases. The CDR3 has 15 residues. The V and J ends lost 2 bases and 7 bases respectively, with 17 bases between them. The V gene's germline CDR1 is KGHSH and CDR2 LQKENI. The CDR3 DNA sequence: TGTGCCAGCTCACCATTCCCCGGGGACGGCGGTGGCTACACCTTC. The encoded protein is CASSPFPGDGGGYTF.

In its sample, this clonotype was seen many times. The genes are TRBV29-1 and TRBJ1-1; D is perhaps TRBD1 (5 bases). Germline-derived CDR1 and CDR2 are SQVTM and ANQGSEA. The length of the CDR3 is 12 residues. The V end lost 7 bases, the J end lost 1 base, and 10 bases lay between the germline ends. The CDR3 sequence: CSAATENTEAFF. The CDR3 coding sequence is TGCAGCGCCGCGACAGAGAACACTGAAGCTTTCTTT.

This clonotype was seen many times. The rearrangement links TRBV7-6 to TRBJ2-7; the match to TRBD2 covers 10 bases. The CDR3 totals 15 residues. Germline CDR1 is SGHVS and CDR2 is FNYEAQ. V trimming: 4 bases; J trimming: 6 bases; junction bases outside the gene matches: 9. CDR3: CASSSASGSYSEQYF. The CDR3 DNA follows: TGTGCCAGCAGCTCAGCTAGCGGGAGTTATAGCGAGCAGTACTTC.

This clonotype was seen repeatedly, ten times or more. The CDR3 is CASSYGGQGFYEQYF. The DNA of the CDR3 is TGTGCCAGCAGTTACGGGGGACAGGGATTCTACGAGCAGTACTTC. This chain links TRBV6-2 or TRBV6-3 with TRBJ2-7; TRBD1 matches at 9 bases. Germline V gives CDR1 MNHEY, CDR2 SVGEGT. Trimming took 2 bases from V and 3 from J; bases not matched to a gene: 5. The CDR3 totals 15 residues.

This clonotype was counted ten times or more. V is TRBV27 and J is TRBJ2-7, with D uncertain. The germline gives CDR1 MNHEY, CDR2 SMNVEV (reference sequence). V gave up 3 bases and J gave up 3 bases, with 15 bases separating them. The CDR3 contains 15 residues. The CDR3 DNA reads TGTGCCAGCAGTTTCTTACCCCCGGCCTACTACGAGCAGTACTTC. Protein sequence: CASSFLPPAYYEQYF.

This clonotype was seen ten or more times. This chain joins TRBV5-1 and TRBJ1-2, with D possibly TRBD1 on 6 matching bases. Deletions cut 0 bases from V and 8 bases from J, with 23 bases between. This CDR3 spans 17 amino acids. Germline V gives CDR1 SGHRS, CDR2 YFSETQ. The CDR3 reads CASSLAVTGVDGEGYTF. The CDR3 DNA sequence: TGCGCCAGCAGCTTGGCGGTGACAGGAGTCGATGGCGAAGGCTACACCTTC.

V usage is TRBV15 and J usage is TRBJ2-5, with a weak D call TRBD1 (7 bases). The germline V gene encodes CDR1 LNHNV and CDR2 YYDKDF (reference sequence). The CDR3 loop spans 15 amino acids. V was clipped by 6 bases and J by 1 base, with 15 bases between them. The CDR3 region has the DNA TGTGCCACCAGTCGGGCAGGGGGACTCCAAGAGACCCAGTACTTC. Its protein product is CATSRAGGLQETQYF.

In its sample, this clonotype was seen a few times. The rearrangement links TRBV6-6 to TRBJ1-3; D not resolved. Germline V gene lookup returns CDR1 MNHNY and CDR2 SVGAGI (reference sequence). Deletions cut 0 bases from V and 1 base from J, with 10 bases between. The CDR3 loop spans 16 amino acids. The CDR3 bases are TGTGCCAGCAGTTACTCGGCGGCATCATCTGGAAACACCATATATTTT. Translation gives CASSYSAASSGNTIYF.

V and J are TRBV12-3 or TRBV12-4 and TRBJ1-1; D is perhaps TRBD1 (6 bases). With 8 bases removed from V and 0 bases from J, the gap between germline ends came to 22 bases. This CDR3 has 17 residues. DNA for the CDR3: TGTGCCAGCGGGCCAGGGACATGGCTAGGGATGAACACTGAAGCTTTCTTT. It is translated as CASGPGTWLGMNTEAFF.